This T cell receptor (beta chain) was sequenced during a study of T-cell reconstitution after alpha-beta-depleted transplantation in children. Unique molecular identifiers were built into the TCRbeta library. TCRdb itself ran the PCR reads through MiXCR, one entry per CDR3 protein. Here the sample spans 330,000 or so distinct CDR3 sequences, 10% being singletons. Findings and limits, study-wide: Newly produced T cells mostly provided counts and TCRbeta diversity after one year, as hyperexpanded clones declined. Approximately two months post-transplant, alpha-beta T cells reportedly originated from several hundred expanded graft clones.

This clonotype was recorded many times. Its matching antigen is unknown. Trimming at V came to 2 bases and at J to 14 bases, leaving 4 bases not matched to a gene. CDR3 length: 12 amino acids. Germline loops: CDR1 SEHNR, CDR2 FQNEAQ (reference sequence). This TCR derives from a boy younger than two with acute myeloid leukemia, due to receive a stem cell transplant. V gene TRBV7-9 combines with J gene TRBJ2-1, with TRBD2 matching 9 bases. The material was PBMCs, obtained before TCRalphabeta/CD19-depleted stem cell transplant. For the CDR3, the DNA is TGTGCCAGCAGCTTACGGCGGGGGGGCGAGTTCTTC. Amino acid sequence: CASSLRRGGEFF.